This T cell receptor beta chain was documented in a study of a mutant IDH1 vaccine in newly diagnosed glioma. Clones were sequenced by immunoSEQ multiplex PCR, and TCRdb holds only the in-frame ones, with some missing. The sample has about 39,000 clones, about 80% seen once. The V end lost 3 bases, the J end lost 15 bases, and 9 bases lay between the germline ends. CDR1 and CDR2 from the germline V gene are SNHLY and FYNNEI. The CDR3 has 10 residues. Note on this clone: Its antigen is not identified.

Time point: week 11, during vaccination. One vaccine dose held 300 ug of mutant IDH1 20-mer peptide and came with topical imiquimod. The starting material was peripheral blood mononuclear cells (PBMCs), obtained from a glioma patient whose treatment included an IDH1 peptide vaccine. This TCR was recovered from a woman younger than 45 with glioma. Some clones in this sample may be carry-over from other donors' samples. The chain carries TRBV2 and TRBJ2-1; D remains unclear. CDR3 bases: TGTGCCAGCAGTGAGAGAGCTACGTTCTTC. Translation: CASSERATFF.